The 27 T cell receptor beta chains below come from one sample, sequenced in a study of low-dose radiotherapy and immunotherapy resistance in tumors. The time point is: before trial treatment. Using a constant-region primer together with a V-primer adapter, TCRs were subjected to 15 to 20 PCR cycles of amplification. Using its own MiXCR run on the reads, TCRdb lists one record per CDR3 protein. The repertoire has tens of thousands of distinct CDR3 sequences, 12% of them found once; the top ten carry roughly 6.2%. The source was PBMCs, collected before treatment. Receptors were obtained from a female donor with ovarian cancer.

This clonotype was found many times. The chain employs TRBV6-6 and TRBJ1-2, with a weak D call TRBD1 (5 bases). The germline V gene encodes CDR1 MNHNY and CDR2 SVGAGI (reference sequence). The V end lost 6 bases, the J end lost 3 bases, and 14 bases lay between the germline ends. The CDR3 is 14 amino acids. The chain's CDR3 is CASSRTAGDYGYTF. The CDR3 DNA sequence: TGTGCCAGCAGCCGAACCGCGGGGGACTATGGCTACACCTTC.

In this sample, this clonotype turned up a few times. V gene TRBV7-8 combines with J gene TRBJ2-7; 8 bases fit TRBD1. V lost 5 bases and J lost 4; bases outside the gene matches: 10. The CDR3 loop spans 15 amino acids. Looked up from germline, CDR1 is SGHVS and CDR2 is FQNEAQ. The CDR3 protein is CASSHLDRGGYEQYF. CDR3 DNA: TGTGCCAGCAGCCACCTTGACAGGGGAGGTTACGAGCAGTACTTC.

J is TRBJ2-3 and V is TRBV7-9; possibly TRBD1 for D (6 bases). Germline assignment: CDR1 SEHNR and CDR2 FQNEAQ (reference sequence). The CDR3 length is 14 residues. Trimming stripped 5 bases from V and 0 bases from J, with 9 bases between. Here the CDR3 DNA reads TGTGCCAGCAGCCCGAGGGGGAGCACAGATACGCAGTATTTT. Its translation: CASSPRGSTDTQYF.

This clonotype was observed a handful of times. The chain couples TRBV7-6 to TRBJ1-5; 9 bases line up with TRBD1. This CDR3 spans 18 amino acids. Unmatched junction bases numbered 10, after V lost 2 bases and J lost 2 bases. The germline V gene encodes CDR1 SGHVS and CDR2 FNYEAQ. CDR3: CASSLTTGGPWGNQPQHF. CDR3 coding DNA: TGTGCCAGCAGCTTAACCACAGGGGGCCCCTGGGGCAATCAGCCCCAGCATTTT.

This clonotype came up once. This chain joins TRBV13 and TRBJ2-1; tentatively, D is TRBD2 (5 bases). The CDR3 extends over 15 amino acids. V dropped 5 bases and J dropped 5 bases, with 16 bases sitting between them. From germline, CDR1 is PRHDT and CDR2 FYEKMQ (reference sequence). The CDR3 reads CASSQWAGPHNEQFF. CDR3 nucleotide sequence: TGTGCCAGCAGCCAATGGGCGGGCCCTCACAATGAGCAGTTCTTC.

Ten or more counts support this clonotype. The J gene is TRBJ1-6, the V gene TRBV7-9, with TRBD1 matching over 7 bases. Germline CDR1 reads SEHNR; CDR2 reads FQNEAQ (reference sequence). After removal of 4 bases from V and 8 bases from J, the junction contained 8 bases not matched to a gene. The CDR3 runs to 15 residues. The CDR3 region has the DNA TGTGCCAGCAGCTCCGGTGGAACAGGGGATTCACCCCTCCACTTT. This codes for CASSSGGTGDSPLHF. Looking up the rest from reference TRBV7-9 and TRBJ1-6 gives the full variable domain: DTGVSQNPRHKITKRGQNVTFRCDPISEHNRLYWYRQTLGQGPEFLTYFQNEAQLEKSRLLSDRFSAERPKGSFSTLEIQRTEQGDSAMYLCASSSGGTGDSPLHFGNGTRLTVT.

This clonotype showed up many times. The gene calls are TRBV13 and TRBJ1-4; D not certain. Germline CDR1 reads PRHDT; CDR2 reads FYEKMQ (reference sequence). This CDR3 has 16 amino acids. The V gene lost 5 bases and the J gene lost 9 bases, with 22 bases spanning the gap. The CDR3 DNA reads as TGTGCCAGCAGCGTCCGGGAGCTAAGTCCCATCAAAAAACTGTTTTTT. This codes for CASSVRELSPIKKLFF.

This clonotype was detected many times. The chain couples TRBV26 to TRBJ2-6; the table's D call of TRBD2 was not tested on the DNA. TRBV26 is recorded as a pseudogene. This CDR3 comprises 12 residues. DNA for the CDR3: TGTGCCAGCACGGAGGGCGCCAACGTCCTGACTTTC. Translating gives CASTEGANVLTF.

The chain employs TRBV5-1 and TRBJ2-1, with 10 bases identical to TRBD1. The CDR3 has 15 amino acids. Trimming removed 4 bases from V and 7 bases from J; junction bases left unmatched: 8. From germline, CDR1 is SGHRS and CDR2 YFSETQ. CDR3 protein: CASSVGTGAWNEQFF. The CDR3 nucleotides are TGCGCCAGCAGCGTAGGGACAGGGGCTTGGAATGAGCAGTTCTTC.

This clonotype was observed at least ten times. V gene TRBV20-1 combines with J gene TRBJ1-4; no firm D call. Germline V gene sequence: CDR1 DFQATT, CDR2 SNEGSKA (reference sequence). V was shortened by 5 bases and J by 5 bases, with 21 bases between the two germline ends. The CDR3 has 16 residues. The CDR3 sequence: CSALRISRRENEKLFF. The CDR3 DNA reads TGCAGTGCTCTCCGGATAAGCCGGCGAGAGAATGAAAAACTGTTTTTT.

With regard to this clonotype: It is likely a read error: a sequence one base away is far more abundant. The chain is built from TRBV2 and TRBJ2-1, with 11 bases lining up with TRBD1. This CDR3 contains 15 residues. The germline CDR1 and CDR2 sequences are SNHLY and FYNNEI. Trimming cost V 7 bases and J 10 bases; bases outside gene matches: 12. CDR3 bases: TGTGCCAGCACCCCGCCGCCGGACAGGGGGCACGAGCAGTTCTTC. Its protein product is CASTPPPDRGHEQFF. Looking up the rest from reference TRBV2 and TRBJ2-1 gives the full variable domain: EPEVTQTPSHQVTQMGQEVILRCVPISNHLYFYWYRQILGQKVEFLVSFYNNEISEKSEIFDDQFSVERPDGSNFTLKIRSTKLEDSAMYFCASTPPPDRGHEQFFGPGTRLTVL.

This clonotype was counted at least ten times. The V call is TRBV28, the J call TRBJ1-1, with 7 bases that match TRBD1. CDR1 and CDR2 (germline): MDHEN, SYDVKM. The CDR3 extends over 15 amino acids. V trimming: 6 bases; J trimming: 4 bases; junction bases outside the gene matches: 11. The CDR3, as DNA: TGTGCCAGCAGGGCTCCGGGACAGAGGGCCACTGAAGCTTTCTTT. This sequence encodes CASRAPGQRATEAFF. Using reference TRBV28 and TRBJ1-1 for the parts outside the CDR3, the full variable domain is DVKVTQSSRYLVKRTGEKVFLECVQDMDHENMFWYRQDPGLGLRLIYFSYDVKMKEKGDIPEGYSVSREKKERFSLILESASTNQTSMYLCASRAPGQRATEAFFGQGTRLTVV.

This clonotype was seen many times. DNA of the CDR3: TGCGCCAGCAGCTTGGTCGGGACTTCCTACAATGAGCAGTTCTTC. Translating gives CASSLVGTSYNEQFF. The chain has TRBV5-1 and TRBJ2-1; D is possibly TRBD2 (6 bases). V was pared by 0 bases and J by 1 base, with 8 bases between. The CDR3 spans 15 residues. The germline gives CDR1 SGHRS, CDR2 YFSETQ. The variable domain in full, completed from reference TRBV5-1 and TRBJ2-1, reads KAGVTQTPRYLIKTRGQQVTLSCSPISGHRSVSWYQQTPGQGLQFLFEYFSETQRNKGNFPGRFSGRQFSNSRSEMNVSTLELGDSALYLCASSLVGTSYNEQFFGPGTRLTVL.

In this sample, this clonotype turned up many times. The CDR3 DNA is TGTGCCAGCAGCCGCCGTAGCGGGGGGAAATTTGACAATGAGCAGTTCTTC. Protein product: CASSRRSGGKFDNEQFF. V gene TRBV14 combines with J gene TRBJ2-1, with 10 bases fitting TRBD2. Trimming took 4 bases from V and 5 from J; bases not matched to a gene: 11. The germline V gene encodes CDR1 SGHDN and CDR2 FVKESK. CDR3 length: 17 residues.

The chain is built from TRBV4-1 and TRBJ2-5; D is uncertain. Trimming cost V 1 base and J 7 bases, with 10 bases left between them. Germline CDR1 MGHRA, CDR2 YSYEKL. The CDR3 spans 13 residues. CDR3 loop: CASSQASRATQYF. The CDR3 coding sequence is TGCGCCAGCAGCCAAGCGTCGAGAGCGACCCAGTACTTC.

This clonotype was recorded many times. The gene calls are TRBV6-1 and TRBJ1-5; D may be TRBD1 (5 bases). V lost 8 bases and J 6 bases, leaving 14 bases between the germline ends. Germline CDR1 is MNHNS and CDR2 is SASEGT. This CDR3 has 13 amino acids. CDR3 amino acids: CASREGYGQPQHF. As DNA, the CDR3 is TGTGCCAGCCGGGAGGGGTACGGTCAGCCCCAGCATTTT.

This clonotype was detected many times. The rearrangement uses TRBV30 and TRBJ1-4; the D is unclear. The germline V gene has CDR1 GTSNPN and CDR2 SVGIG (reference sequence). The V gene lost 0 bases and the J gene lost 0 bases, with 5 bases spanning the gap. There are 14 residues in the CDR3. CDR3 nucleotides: TGTGCCTGGAGTGTTCGCACAACTAATGAAAAACTGTTTTTT. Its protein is CAWSVRTTNEKLFF.

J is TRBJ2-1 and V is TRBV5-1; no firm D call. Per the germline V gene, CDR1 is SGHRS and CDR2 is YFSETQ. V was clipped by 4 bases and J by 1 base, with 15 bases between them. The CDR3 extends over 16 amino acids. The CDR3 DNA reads TGCGCCAGCAGCAAATCTCAAGACACGTCCTACAATGAGCAGTTCTTC. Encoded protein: CASSKSQDTSYNEQFF.

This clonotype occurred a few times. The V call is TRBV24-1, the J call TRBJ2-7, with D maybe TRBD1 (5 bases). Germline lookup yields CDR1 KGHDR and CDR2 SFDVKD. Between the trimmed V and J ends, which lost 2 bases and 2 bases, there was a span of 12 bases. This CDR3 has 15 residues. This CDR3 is CATSDSATDPYEQYF. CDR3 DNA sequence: TGTGCCACCAGTGATTCGGCGACAGACCCCTACGAGCAGTACTTC.

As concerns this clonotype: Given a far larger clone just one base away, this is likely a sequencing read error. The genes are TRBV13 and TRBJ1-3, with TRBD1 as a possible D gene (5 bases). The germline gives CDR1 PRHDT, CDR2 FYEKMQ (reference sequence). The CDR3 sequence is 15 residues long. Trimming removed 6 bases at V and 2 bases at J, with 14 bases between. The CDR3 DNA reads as TGTGCCAGCAGTGTTCCTGCAGGGCCTGGAAACACCATATATTTT. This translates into CASSVPAGPGNTIYF.

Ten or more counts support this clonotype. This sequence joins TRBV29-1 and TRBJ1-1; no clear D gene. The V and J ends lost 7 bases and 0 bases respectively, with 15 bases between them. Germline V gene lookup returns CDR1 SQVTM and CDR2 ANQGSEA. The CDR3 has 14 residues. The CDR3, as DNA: TGCAGCGCGGGATGGCAGAGTATGAACACTGAAGCTTTCTTT. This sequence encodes CSAGWQSMNTEAFF.

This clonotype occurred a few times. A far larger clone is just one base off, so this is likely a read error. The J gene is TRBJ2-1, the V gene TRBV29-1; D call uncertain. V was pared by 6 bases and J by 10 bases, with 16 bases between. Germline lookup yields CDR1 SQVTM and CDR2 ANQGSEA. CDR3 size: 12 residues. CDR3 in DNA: TGCAGCGTCCGTAGATCCTCCTACGAGCAGTTCTTC. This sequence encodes CSVRRSSYEQFF.

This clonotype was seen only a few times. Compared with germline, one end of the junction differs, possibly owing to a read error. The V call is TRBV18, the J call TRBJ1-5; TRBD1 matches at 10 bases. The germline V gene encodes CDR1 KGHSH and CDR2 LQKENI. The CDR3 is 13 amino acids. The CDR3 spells CASSQSGTGAPDF. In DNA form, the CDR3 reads TGTGCCAGCTCCCAATCCGGGACAGGGGCCCCGGATTTT.

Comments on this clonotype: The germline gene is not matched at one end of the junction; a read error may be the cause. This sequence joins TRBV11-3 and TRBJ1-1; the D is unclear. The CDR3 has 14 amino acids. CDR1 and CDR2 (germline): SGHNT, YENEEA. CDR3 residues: CASSLGGLNSEAFF. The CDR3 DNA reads TGTGCCAGCAGCTTAGGGGGTCTGAACAGTGAAGCTTTCTTT. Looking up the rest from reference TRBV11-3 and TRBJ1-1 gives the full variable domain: EAGVVQSPRYKIIEKKQPVAFWCNPISGHNTLYWYLQNLGQGPELLIRYENEEAVDDSQLPKDRFSAERLKGVDSTLKIQPAELGDSAVYLCASSLGGLNSEAFFGQGTRLTVV.

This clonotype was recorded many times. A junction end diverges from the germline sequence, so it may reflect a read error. The CDR3 reads CSAAGTGVYAYTF. The CDR3 DNA follows: TGCAGTGCTGCCGGGACAGGAGTTTATGCCTACACCTTC. J is TRBJ1-2 and V is TRBV20-1, with 8 bases fitting TRBD1. The CDR3 is made up of 13 amino acids. Germline V gene data show CDR1 as DFQATT and CDR2 as SNEGSKA (reference sequence).

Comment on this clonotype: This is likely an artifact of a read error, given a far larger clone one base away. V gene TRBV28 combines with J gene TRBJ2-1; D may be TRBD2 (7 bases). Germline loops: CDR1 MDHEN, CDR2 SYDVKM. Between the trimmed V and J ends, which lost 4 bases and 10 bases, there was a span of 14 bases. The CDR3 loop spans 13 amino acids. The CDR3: CASSWGGPYEQFF. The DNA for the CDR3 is TGTGCCAGCAGTTGGGGGGGCCCCTACGAGCAGTTCTTC. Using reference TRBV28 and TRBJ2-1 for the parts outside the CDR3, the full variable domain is DVKVTQSSRYLVKRTGEKVFLECVQDMDHENMFWYRQDPGLGLRLIYFSYDVKMKEKGDIPEGYSVSREKKERFSLILESASTNQTSMYLCASSWGGPYEQFFGPGTRLTVL.

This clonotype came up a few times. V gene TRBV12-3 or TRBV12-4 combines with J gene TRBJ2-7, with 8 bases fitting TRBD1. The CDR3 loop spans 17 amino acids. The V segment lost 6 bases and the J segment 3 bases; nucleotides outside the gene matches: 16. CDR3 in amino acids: CASSVGQGRLRIYEQYF. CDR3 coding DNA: TGTGCCAGCAGCGTCGGACAGGGAAGGTTGAGGATCTACGAGCAGTACTTC.